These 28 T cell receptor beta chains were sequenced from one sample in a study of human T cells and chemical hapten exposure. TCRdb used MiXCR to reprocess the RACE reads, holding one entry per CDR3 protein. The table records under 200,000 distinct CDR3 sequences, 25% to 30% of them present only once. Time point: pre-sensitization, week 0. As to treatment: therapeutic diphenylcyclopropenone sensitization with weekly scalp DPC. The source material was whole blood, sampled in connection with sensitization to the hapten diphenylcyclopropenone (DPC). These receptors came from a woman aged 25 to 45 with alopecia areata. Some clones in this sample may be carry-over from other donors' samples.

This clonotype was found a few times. The chain's CDR3 is CASRGTAYNEQFF. The CDR3 DNA sequence: TGTGCCAGCAGGGGGACAGCCTACAATGAGCAGTTCTTC. The chain has TRBV27 and TRBJ2-1; 7 bases map to TRBD1. Trimming cost V 6 bases and J 2 bases; bases outside gene matches: 1. The CDR3 length is 13 residues. Germline values: CDR1 MNHEY, CDR2 SMNVEV (reference sequence).

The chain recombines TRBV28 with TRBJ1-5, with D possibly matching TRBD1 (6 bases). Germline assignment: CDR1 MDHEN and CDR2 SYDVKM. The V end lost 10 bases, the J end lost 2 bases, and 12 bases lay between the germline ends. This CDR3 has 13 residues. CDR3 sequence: CAIGGAGNQPQHF. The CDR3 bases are TGTGCCATTGGGGGCGCAGGCAATCAGCCCCAGCATTTT.

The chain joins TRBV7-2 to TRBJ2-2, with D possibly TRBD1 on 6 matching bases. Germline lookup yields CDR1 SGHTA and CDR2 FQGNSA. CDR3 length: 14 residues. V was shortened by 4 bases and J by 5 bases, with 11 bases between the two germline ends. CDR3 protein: CASSWDTLTGELFF. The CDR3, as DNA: TGTGCCAGCAGCTGGGACACCCTGACCGGGGAGCTGTTTTTT.

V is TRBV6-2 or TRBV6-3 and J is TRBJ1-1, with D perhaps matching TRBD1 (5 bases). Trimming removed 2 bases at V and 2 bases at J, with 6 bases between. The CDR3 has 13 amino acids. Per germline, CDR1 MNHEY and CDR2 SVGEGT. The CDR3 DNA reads TGTGCCAGCAGTTACCGGGACAACACTGAAGCTTTCTTT. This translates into CASSYRDNTEAFF.

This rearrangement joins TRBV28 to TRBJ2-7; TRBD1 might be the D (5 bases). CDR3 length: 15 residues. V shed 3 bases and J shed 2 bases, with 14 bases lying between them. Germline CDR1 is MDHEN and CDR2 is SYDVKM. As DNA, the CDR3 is TGTGCCAGCAGTTTTCCAGGGCTCAGTACCTACGAGCAGTACTTC. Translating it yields CASSFPGLSTYEQYF. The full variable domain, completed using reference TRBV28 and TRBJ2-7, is DVKVTQSSRYLVKRTGEKVFLECVQDMDHENMFWYRQDPGLGLRLIYFSYDVKMKEKGDIPEGYSVSREKKERFSLILESASTNQTSMYLCASSFPGLSTYEQYFGPGTRLTVT.

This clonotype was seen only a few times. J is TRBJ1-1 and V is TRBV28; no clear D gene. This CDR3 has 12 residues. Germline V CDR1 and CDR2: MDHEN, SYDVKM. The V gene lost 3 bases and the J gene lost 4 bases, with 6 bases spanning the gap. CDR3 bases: TGTGCCAGCAGTTTGGGCCTCACTGAAGCTTTCTTT. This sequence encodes CASSLGLTEAFF.

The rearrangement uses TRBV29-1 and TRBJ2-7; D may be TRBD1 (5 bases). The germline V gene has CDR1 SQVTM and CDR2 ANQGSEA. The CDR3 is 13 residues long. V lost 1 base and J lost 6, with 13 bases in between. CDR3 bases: TGCAGCGTTGAAGGTGGGCAGGGATCCGAGCAGTACTTC. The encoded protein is CSVEGGQGSEQYF.

CDR3 nucleotide sequence: TGTGCCAGCAGTTTAGCGGCGGGGAACCAGCCCCAGCATTTT. Translating gives CASSLAAGNQPQHF. The chain joins TRBV28 to TRBJ1-5; D is undetermined. This CDR3 is 14 amino acids long. Germline V gives CDR1 MDHEN, CDR2 SYDVKM. Trimming shortened V by 2 bases and J by 7 bases, and 12 bases separated the two germline ends.

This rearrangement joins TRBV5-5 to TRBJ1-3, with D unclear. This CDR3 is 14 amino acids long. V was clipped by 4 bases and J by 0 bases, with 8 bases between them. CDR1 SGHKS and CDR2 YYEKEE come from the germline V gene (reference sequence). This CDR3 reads CASSPAYSGNTIYF. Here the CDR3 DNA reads TGTGCCAGCAGCCCTGCGTACTCTGGAAACACCATATATTTT.

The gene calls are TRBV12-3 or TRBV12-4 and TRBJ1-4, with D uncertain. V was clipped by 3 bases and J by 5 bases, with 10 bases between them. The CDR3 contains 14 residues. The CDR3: CASSLGPGNEKLFF. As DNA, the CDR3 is TGTGCCAGCAGTTTGGGTCCGGGGAATGAAAAACTGTTTTTT.

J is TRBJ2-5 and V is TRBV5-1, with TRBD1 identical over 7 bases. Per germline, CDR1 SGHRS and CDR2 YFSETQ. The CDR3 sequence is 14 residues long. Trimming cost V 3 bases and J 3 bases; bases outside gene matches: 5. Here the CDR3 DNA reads TGCGCCAGCAGCTCGGGGACAGTGAAAGAGACCCAGTACTTC. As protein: CASSSGTVKETQYF.

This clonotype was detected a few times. DNA for the CDR3: TGTGCCACCAGGGGGGAGATGTACCGACACGAGCAGTACTTC. It specifies CATRGEMYRHEQYF. The chain carries TRBV6-6 and TRBJ2-7; possibly TRBD1 for D (7 bases). This CDR3 has 14 residues. Germline V CDR1 and CDR2: MNHNY, SVGAGI (reference sequence). V gave up 10 bases and J gave up 5 bases, with 21 bases separating them.

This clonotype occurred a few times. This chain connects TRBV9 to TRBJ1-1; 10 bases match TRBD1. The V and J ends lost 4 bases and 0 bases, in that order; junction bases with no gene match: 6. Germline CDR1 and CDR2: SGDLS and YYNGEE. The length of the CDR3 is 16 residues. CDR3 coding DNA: TGTGCCAGCAGCCGGACAGGGGGAGGATTGAACACTGAAGCTTTCTTT. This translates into CASSRTGGGLNTEAFF.

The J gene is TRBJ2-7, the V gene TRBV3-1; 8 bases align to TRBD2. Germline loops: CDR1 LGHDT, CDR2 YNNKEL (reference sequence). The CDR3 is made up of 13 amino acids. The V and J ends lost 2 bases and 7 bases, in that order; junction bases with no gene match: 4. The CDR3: CASSQFSGAEQYF. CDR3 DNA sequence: TGTGCCAGCAGCCAATTTAGCGGGGCAGAGCAGTACTTC.

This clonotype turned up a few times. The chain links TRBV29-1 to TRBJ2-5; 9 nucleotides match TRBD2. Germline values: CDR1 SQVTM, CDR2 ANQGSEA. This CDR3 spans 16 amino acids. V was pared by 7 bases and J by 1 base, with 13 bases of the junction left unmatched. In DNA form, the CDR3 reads TGCAGCGCAGGGGGTAGTAGCGGGAGTCTCCAAGAGACCCAGTACTTC. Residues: CSAGGSSGSLQETQYF. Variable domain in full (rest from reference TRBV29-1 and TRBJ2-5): SAVISQKPSRDICQRGTSLTIQCQVDSQVTMMFWYRQQPGQSLTLIATANQGSEATYESGFVIDKFPISRPNLTFSTLTVSNMSPEDSSIYLCSAGGSSGSLQETQYFGPGTRLLVL.

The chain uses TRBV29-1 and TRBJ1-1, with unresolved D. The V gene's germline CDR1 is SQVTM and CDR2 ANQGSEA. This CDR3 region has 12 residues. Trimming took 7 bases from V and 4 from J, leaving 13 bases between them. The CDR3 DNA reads TGCAGCGCCATTATAACGGGCACTGAAGCTTTCTTT. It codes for CSAIITGTEAFF.

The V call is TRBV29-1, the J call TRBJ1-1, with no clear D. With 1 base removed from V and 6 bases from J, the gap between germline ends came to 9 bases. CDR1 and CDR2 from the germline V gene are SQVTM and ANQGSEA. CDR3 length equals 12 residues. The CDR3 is CSVEGVGAEAFF. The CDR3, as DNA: TGCAGCGTTGAAGGGGTAGGAGCTGAAGCTTTCTTT.

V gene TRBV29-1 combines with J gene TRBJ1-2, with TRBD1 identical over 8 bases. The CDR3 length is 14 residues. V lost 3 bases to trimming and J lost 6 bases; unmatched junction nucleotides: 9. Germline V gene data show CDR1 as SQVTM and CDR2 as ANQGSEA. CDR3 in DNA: TGCAGCGTTGAGGTCAGGGGGCAAGTTAATGGCTACACCTTC. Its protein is CSVEVRGQVNGYTF.

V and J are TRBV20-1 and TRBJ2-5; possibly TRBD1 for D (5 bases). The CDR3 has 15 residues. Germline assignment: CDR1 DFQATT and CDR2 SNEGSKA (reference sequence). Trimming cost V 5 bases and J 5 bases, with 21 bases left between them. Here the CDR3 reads CSAYDLLGPSETQYF. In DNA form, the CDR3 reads TGCAGTGCTTACGATTTATTGGGGCCTTCGGAGACCCAGTACTTC.

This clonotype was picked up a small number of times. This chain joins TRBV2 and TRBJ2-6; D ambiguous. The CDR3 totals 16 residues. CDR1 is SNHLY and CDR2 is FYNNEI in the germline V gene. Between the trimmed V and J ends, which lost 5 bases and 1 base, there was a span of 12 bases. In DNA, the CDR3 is TGTGCCAGCAGTCGAGGAGTGGGGTCTGGGGCCAACGTCCTGACTTTC. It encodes CASSRGVGSGANVLTF.

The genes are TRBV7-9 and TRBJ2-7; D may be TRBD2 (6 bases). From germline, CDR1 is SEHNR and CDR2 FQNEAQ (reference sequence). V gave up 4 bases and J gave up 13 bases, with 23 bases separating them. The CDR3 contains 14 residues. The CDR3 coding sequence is TGTGCCAGCAGCTCCACGACTGCCGCGGGGTTCCTATACTTC. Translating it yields CASSSTTAAGFLYF.

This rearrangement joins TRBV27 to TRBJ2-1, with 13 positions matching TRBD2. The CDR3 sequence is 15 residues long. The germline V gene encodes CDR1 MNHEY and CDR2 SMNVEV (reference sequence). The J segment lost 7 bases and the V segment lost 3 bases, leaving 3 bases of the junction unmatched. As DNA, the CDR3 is TGTGCCAGCAGTTTGGGACTAGCGGGGAAAAATGAGCAGTTCTTC. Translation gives CASSLGLAGKNEQFF.

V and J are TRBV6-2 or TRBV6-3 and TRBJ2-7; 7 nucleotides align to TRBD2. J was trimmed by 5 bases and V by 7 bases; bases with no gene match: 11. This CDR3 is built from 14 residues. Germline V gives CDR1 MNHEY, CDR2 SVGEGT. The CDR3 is CASMDGEGKHEQYF. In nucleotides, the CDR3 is TGTGCCAGCATGGATGGGGAGGGAAAGCACGAGCAGTACTTC.

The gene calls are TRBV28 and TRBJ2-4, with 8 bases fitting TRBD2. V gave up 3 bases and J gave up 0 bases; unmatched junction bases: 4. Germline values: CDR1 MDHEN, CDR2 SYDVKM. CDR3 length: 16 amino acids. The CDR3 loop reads CASSFGAGGAKNIQYF. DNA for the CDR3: TGTGCCAGCAGTTTTGGGGCGGGAGGAGCCAAAAACATTCAGTACTTC.

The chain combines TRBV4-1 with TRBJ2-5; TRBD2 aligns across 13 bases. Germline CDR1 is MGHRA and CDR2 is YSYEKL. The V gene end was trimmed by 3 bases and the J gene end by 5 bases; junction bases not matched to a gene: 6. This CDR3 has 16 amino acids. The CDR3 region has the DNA TGCGCCAGCAGCCAGGCCGGGACTAGCGGGAAGGAGACCCAGTACTTC. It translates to CASSQAGTSGKETQYF.

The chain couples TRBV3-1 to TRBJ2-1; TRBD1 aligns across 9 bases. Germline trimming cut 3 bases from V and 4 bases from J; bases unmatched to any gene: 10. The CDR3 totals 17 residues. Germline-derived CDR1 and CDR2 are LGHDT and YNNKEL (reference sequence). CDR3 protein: CASSHISATGGYNEQFF. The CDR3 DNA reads TGTGCCAGCAGCCATATTTCGGCGACAGGGGGATACAATGAGCAGTTCTTC.

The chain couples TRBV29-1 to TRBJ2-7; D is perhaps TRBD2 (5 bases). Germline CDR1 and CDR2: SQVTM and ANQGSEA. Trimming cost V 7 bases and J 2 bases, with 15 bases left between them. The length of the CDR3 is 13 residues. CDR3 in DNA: TGCAGCGGCTCACGCGGGTTTCCCTACGAGCAGTACTTC. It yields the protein CSGSRGFPYEQYF.

The CDR3 bases are TGCAGTGGGGTTTTCAATGAGCAGTTCTTC. It yields the protein CSGVFNEQFF. The V and J genes are TRBV20-1 and TRBJ2-1; no clear D gene. The CDR3 runs to 10 residues. Trimming pared 7 bases from V and 6 bases from J, leaving 7 bases between. Germline CDR1 DFQATT, CDR2 SNEGSKA (reference sequence).